What follows are 10 T cell receptor beta chains derived from one specimen sequenced in a study of graft-versus-host responses after intestinal transplantation. Lymphocytes (intraepithelial and lamina propria) were released by processing the graft tissue. Sequenced by immunoSEQ multiplex PCR; TCRdb stores in-frame clones only, minus some. The sample has around 6,200 clones, about 80% seen once; the top ten hold approximately 8%. This specimen consisted of ileum tissue, obtained roughly 300 days after intestinal transplant. The receptors were sampled from a human patient who received an intestinal transplant, so some T cells may come from the graft donor.

This clone was counted between two and nine times. This chain uses TRBV5-1 with TRBJ2-5, with 8 bases lining up with TRBD2. V trimming: 2 bases; J trimming: 2 bases; junction bases outside the gene matches: 2. Germline V lookup: CDR1 SGHRS, CDR2 YFSETQ. The CDR3 sequence is 14 residues long. CDR3 nucleotides: TGCGCCAGCAGCTTAGGGACTAGACAAGAGACCCAGTACTTC. This translates into CASSLGTRQETQYF.

The V and J genes are TRBV7-2 and TRBJ1-1; D call uncertain. CDR3 length: 14 residues. Germline CDR1 and CDR2: SGHTA and FQGNSA. The V and J ends lost 1 base and 0 bases respectively, with 6 bases between them. For the CDR3, the DNA is TGTGCCAGCAGCTTAGATCTTGTGAACACTGAAGCTTTCTTT. This sequence encodes CASSLDLVNTEAFF.

This clone showed up just a few times. J is TRBJ1-1 and V is TRBV11-3; D might be TRBD1 (5 bases). The germline V gene has CDR1 SGHNT and CDR2 YENEEA. The CDR3 sequence is 18 residues long. The V and J ends lost 1 base and 0 bases respectively, with 18 bases between them. As DNA, the CDR3 is TGTGCCAGCAGCTTAGTTGGGGGAAGGGCCAATATGAACACTGAAGCTTTCTTT. Protein product: CASSLVGGRANMNTEAFF.

The chain has TRBV6-6 and TRBJ1-6; unclear D gene. Germline CDR1 reads MNHNY; CDR2 reads SVGAGI (reference sequence). V was shortened by 0 bases and J by 8 bases, with 5 bases between the two germline ends. The CDR3 length is 13 residues. The CDR3 bases are TGTGCCAGCAGTTACTCCGGGGATTCACCCCTCCACTTT. It codes for CASSYSGDSPLHF.

This clone was counted between two and nine times. V and J are TRBV5-4 and TRBJ1-1; 7 bases fit TRBD1. Unmatched junction bases numbered 4, after V lost 2 bases and J lost 3 bases. There are 14 residues in the CDR3. From germline, CDR1 is SGHNT and CDR2 YYREEE (reference sequence). In DNA, the CDR3 is TGTGCCAGCAGCTTACCACAGGGGCACACTGAAGCTTTCTTT. Its translation: CASSLPQGHTEAFF.

The genes are TRBV6-1 and TRBJ2-3; TRBD1 agrees at 7 bases. This CDR3 contains 15 residues. Germline CDR1 and CDR2: MNHNS and SASEGT. V lost 2 bases to trimming and J lost 1 base; unmatched junction nucleotides: 3. DNA for the CDR3: TGTGCCAGCAGTGAAAGGGGGACAGGCACAGATACGCAGTATTTT. Translation: CASSERGTGTDTQYF.

This clone was recorded once. The gene calls are TRBV28 and TRBJ1-1; no definite D call. There are 13 residues in the CDR3. The germline V and J ends were trimmed by 2 bases and 4 bases, with 8 bases remaining between them. CDR1 and CDR2 from the germline V gene are MDHEN and SYDVKM. This chain's CDR3 is CASSLGMGTEAFF. In DNA, the CDR3 is TGTGCCAGCAGTTTAGGTATGGGCACTGAAGCTTTCTTT.

The rearrangement joins TRBV5-1 to TRBJ2-7, with TRBD1 as a possible D gene (6 bases). This CDR3 has 19 residues. The ends were cut back, 4 bases at V and 7 bases at J, with 33 bases in the middle. Germline CDR1 is SGHRS and CDR2 is YFSETQ. The CDR3 loop reads CASSGAEKRPGTWVKEQYF. The DNA for the CDR3 is TGCGCCAGCAGCGGTGCGGAGAAACGCCCCGGGACATGGGTTAAGGAGCAGTACTTC.

This clone came up a few times. The chain is built from TRBV5-1 and TRBJ2-7; maybe TRBD2 (6 bases). From germline, CDR1 is SGHRS and CDR2 YFSETQ. The V end was cut by 0 bases, the J end by 4 bases, with 11 bases between. CDR3 size: 14 residues. CDR3 amino acids: CASSLAGGEYEQYF. The CDR3, as DNA: TGCGCCAGCAGCTTGGCCGGGGGAGAATACGAGCAGTACTTC.

The rearrangement uses TRBV11-1 and TRBJ2-7; unclear D gene. Trimming cost V 2 bases and J 5 bases, with 10 bases left between them. Germline V gene sequence: CDR1 SGHAT, CDR2 FQDESV (reference sequence). There are 13 residues in the CDR3. CDR3 loop: CASSLHTQDEQYF. CDR3 nucleotides: TGTGCCAGCAGCTTACACACTCAGGACGAGCAGTACTTC.